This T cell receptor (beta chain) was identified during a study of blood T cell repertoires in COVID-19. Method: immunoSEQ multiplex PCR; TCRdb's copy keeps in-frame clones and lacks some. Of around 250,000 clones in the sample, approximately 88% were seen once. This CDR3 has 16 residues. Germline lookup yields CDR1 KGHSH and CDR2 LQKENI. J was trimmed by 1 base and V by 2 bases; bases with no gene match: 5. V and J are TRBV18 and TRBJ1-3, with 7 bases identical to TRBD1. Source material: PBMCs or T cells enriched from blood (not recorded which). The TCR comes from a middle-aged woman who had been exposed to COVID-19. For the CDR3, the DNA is TGTGCCAGCTCACCAAAACAGGGGATATCTGGAAACACCATATATTTT. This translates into CASSPKQGISGNTIYF.